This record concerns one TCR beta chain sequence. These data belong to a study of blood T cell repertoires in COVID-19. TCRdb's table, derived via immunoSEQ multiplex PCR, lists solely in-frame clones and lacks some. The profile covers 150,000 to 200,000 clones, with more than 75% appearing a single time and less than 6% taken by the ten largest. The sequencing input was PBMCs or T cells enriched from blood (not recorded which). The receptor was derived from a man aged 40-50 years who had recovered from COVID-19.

For the CDR3, the DNA is TGTGCCAGCAGTGATGGGGGACAGGGGAGGGCTTTCTTT. Translated, it gives CASSDGGQGRAFF. This chain joins TRBV12-3 or TRBV12-4 and TRBJ1-1, with 10 bases fitting TRBD1. The CDR3 sequence is 13 residues long. Germline trimming cut 5 bases from V and 11 bases from J; bases unmatched to any gene: 8.